This T cell receptor beta chain was documented in a study of blood T cell repertoires in COVID-19. This clone was seen just once. Sequenced by immunoSEQ multiplex PCR; TCRdb stores in-frame clones only, minus some. The table includes approximately 200,000 clones, roughly 90% detected once. The CDR3 length is 14 residues. Per the germline V gene, CDR1 is SGHVS and CDR2 is FQNEAQ. The trim removed 0 bases at V and 5 bases at J, leaving 0 bases unmatched. The sequence was collected from a woman aged 30 to 39 who had been exposed to COVID-19. Sequenced sample: PBMCs or T cells enriched from blood (not recorded which). The chain recombines TRBV7-8 with TRBJ2-2; 7 bases map to TRBD1. CDR3 in DNA: TGTGCCAGCAGCTTAGCGACAGGGACCGGGGAGCTGTTTTTT. Translated: CASSLATGTGELFF.